This record concerns one T cell receptor beta chain sequence. This entry is derived from a study of cytomegalovirus exposure and HLA in healthy donors. PCR was performed using 60 Vbeta and 13 Jbeta primers. TCRdb's copy holds only in-frame clones and misses some; the assay was immunoSEQ multiplex PCR. The top ten hold around 2.1% of the sample, which has 250,000 to 350,000 clones, 70% to 90% seen once. This CDR3 spans 12 amino acids. V was pared by 10 bases and J by 6 bases, with 6 bases of the junction left unmatched. Germline V lookup: CDR1 MGHDK, CDR2 SYGVNS. The receptor's source is a woman aged 18-29 years in good health and CMV-seronegative. The chain recombines TRBV25-1 with TRBJ2-7; 10 positions match TRBD1. Sequenced sample: PBMCs. The DNA of the CDR3 is TGTGCCACACGACAGGGGGCAGGCGAGCAGTACTTC. It translates to CATRQGAGEQYF.